The TCR beta chain under discussion was sequenced for a study of naive and memory T cell subsets. The V end was cut by 4 bases, the J end by 0 bases, with 7 bases between. Germline CDR1 is SGHDN and CDR2 is FVKESK. The CDR3 contains 14 residues. This clonotype was recorded at least ten times. The beta constant-region primer was an equimolar mix of two oligonucleotides covering TRBC1 and TRBC2. Nested alpha and beta constant-region primers with the SP2 primer drove four PCR rounds on ligated cDNA. An oligonucleotide with the SP2 primer and a 12-nucleotide UMI was ligated to the cDNA 3' end. TCRdb analysed the UMI-ligation and nested PCR reads with MiXCR anew, one entry per CDR3 protein. The sample has some 82,000 distinct CDR3 sequences, roughly 9.2% seen once.

The sequence was obtained from a human donor in good health. Sample: naive CD8+ T cells from blood. The chain joins TRBV14 to TRBJ2-1; no clear D gene. In nucleotides, the CDR3 is TGTGCCAGCAGCCCCCCGAGCTCCTACAATGAGCAGTTCTTC. Encoded protein: CASSPPSSYNEQFF.